This TCR beta chain was identified in a study of cytomegalovirus exposure and HLA in healthy donors. The PCR contained 60 Vbeta and 13 Jbeta primers. Only in-frame clones appear in the TCRdb table, and some are missing; sequencing was by immunoSEQ multiplex PCR. The top ten hold about 24% of the sample, which has tens of thousands of clones, roughly 80% seen once. With V trimmed by 6 bases and J by 5 bases, 4 bases remained unmatched. CDR1 is SGHAT and CDR2 is FQNNGV in the germline V gene. The CDR3 runs 12 residues. Study-level findings and limits: In an earlier analysis, productive rearrangement rates for most beta V segments clustered near 87% or 30%.

This clone was seen a single time. The antigen is not known. The receptor comes from a woman in her 30s in good health and CMV-seropositive. V and J are TRBV11-2 and TRBJ2-7; 7 bases line up with TRBD2. What was sequenced was PBMCs. The CDR3 reads CASRGEGHEQYF. As DNA, the CDR3 is TGTGCCAGCAGGGGGGAGGGTCACGAGCAGTACTTC.